This T cell receptor beta chain came from a study of blood T cell repertoires in COVID-19. Germline V gives CDR1 WNHNN, CDR2 SYGVQD (reference sequence). The CDR3 consists of 14 residues. The ends were cut back, 5 bases at V and 1 base at J, with 8 bases in the middle. This clone showed up just a few times. TCRdb keeps only in-frame clones here, not all; method: immunoSEQ multiplex PCR. The data show hundreds of thousands of clones, with approximately 85% seen just once and 4.5% to 6% held by the top ten. Specimen: peripheral blood. The chain recombines TRBV10-1 with TRBJ2-2; maybe TRBD2 (5 bases). The source is a man over 45 with COVID-19, enrolled during active disease. The CDR3 nucleotides read TGCGCCAGCAGTCGAAGCGGGAACACCGGGGAGCTGTTTTTT. This gives the protein CASSRSGNTGELFF.